This T cell receptor (beta chain) was recorded in a study of T cell responses to AZD1222 COVID-19 vaccine. General study points: Donors, mostly white British, included more females; clonal diversity was possibly underestimated.

As concerns this clone: Its antigen is not known.

The assay was immunoSEQ multiplex PCR, and TCRdb's table has in-frame clones only and misses some. The table lists almost 70,000 clones, roughly 80% of them singletons. V was clipped by 7 bases and J by 7 bases; unmatched bases: 5. The germline CDR1 and CDR2 sequences are GTSNPN and SVGIG (reference sequence). The CDR3 totals 12 residues. The sequences come from peripheral blood, collected 28 days after the second AZD1222 dose. The sequence was obtained from an adult who received the AZD1222 COVID-19 vaccine. The genes are TRBV30 and TRBJ2-2, with 8 positions matching TRBD1. The DNA for the CDR3 is TGTGCCTCCGACAGGGGCGGCGGGGAGCTGTTTTTT. Amino acids: CASDRGGGELFF.